The 19 T cell receptor beta chains below all came from one sample that was sequenced in a study of cytomegalovirus exposure and HLA in healthy donors. The assay was immunoSEQ multiplex PCR, and TCRdb's table has in-frame clones only and misses some. The data show about 180,000 clones, with roughly 85% seen just once and roughly 15% held by the top ten. The sample was PBMCs. The source of these receptors is a man younger than 35 in good health and CMV-seropositive.

V is TRBV19 and J is TRBJ2-3, with D tentatively TRBD2 (5 bases). V lost 9 bases and J 0 bases, leaving 22 bases between the germline ends. This CDR3 spans 17 amino acids. CDR1 is LNHDA and CDR2 is SQIVND in the germline V gene (reference sequence). CDR3 nucleotide sequence: TGTGCCAGCGGTGAGGGCCCTCCCACGTTAAGCACAGATACGCAGTATTTT. Amino acid sequence: CASGEGPPTLSTDTQYF.

V gene TRBV15 combines with J gene TRBJ2-1; D remains unclear. Trimming took off 6 bases at V and 4 bases at J, with 10 bases between the two ends. The CDR3 runs 13 residues. CDR1 and CDR2 from the germline V gene are LNHNV and YYDKDF (reference sequence). This chain's CDR3 is CATSSGSYNEQFF. The CDR3 bases are TGTGCCACCAGTTCCGGGTCGTACAATGAGCAGTTCTTC.

This clone was observed a single time. The chain uses TRBV6-5 and TRBJ2-2; possible D gene TRBD1, 5 bases. Germline lookup yields CDR1 MNHEY and CDR2 SVGAGI. With 4 bases removed from V and 5 bases from J, the gap between germline ends came to 8 bases. This CDR3 is 13 amino acids long. CDR3 residues: CASSSGWTGELFF. CDR3 coding DNA: TGTGCCAGCAGTTCAGGGTGGACCGGGGAGCTGTTTTTT.

CDR3 region: CASSLEGRRTSSPLHF. CDR3 bases: TGCGCCAGCAGCTTGGAGGGCCGACGGACAAGTTCACCCCTCCACTTT. The V gene is TRBV5-1, the J gene TRBJ1-6; D may be TRBD1 (5 bases). The V end lost 0 bases, the J end lost 9 bases, and 16 bases lay between the germline ends. Germline V gene lookup returns CDR1 SGHRS and CDR2 YFSETQ. CDR3 length: 16 residues.

The J gene is TRBJ1-3, the V gene TRBV2, with 7 bases lining up with TRBD1. The CDR3 loop spans 14 amino acids. The germline CDR1 and CDR2 sequences are SNHLY and FYNNEI. V was clipped by 6 bases and J by 0 bases; unmatched bases: 2. CDR3 in DNA: TGTGCCAGCAGAGGACAGGCCTCTGGAAACACCATATATTTT. Translated, it gives CASRGQASGNTIYF.

The chain carries TRBV18 and TRBJ1-3; TRBD1 matches at 7 bases. The trim removed 3 bases at V and 1 base at J, leaving 6 bases unmatched. Germline V gives CDR1 KGHSH, CDR2 LQKENI. The CDR3 loop spans 16 amino acids. The DNA for the CDR3 is TGTGCCAGCTCACCCTCGGGGACAGCTTCTGGAAACACCATATATTTT. Its translation is CASSPSGTASGNTIYF.

The chain couples TRBV30 to TRBJ2-3; 13 bases map to TRBD2. This CDR3 has 16 amino acids. V dropped 1 base and J dropped 1; count of bases not matched to a gene: 2. Germline V gene data show CDR1 as GTSNPN and CDR2 as SVGIG (reference sequence). For the CDR3, the DNA is TGTGCCTGGAGTGAAGGACTAGCGGGGGGCACAGATACGCAGTATTTT. Protein product: CAWSEGLAGGTDTQYF.

The chain recombines TRBV28 with TRBJ1-5, with 8 bases lining up with TRBD1. The CDR3 length is 14 residues. V lost 6 bases to trimming and J lost 6 bases; unmatched junction nucleotides: 7. The germline V gene has CDR1 MDHEN and CDR2 SYDVKM. The chain's CDR3 is CASSPRQGLQPQHF. The CDR3 nucleotides read TGTGCCAGCAGCCCTCGACAGGGGCTTCAGCCCCAGCATTTT.

The genes are TRBV5-8 and TRBJ1-4; no clear D gene. Germline CDR1 and CDR2: SGHTS and YDEGEE. The CDR3 totals 11 residues. Trimming removed 4 bases from V and 12 bases from J, with 10 bases in between. CDR3 protein: CASSPLGELFF. CDR3 nucleotide sequence: TGTGCCAGCAGCCCCCTCGGAGAACTGTTTTTT.

The V call is TRBV5-6, the J call TRBJ1-1; D possibly corresponds to TRBD1 (5 bases). CDR1 and CDR2 (germline): SGHDT, YYEEEE. The CDR3 has 15 residues. The V gene lost 3 bases and the J gene lost 3 bases, with 15 bases spanning the gap. The CDR3 region has the DNA TGTGCCAGCAGCTCATTCGGGTGGGGGGACACTGAAGCTTTCTTT. Its translation: CASSSFGWGDTEAFF.

On this clone itself: A read error may explain this, as a much larger clone is one base away. CDR3 coding DNA: TGTGCCAGCAGCTTAGATCAGGGGGCTTCCTACGAGCAGTACTTC. It yields the protein CASSLDQGASYEQYF. The chain employs TRBV11-2 and TRBJ2-7; 8 bases are a match to TRBD1. V dropped 0 bases and J dropped 1; count of bases not matched to a gene: 2. Germline CDR1 reads SGHAT; CDR2 reads FQNNGV. This CDR3 is built from 15 residues.

The chain links TRBV4-1 to TRBJ2-7; D gene unclear. Germline assignment: CDR1 MGHRA and CDR2 YSYEKL. CDR3 length: 14 amino acids. Trimming took 0 bases from V and 4 from J, leaving 10 bases between them. The CDR3 sequence: CASSQEPGRYEQYF. The CDR3 coding sequence is TGCGCCAGCAGCCAAGAGCCGGGTCGGTACGAGCAGTACTTC.

V gene TRBV5-1 combines with J gene TRBJ2-7; no firm D call. Germline CDR1 and CDR2: SGHRS and YFSETQ. V lost 2 bases to trimming and J lost 5 bases, with 11 bases between them. The CDR3 consists of 13 residues. This chain's CDR3 is CASSFGPRDEQYF. DNA of the CDR3: TGCGCCAGCAGCTTTGGCCCCCGGGACGAGCAGTACTTC. The full variable domain, its missing parts supplied by reference TRBV5-1 and TRBJ2-7, is KAGVTQTPRYLIKTRGQQVTLSCSPISGHRSVSWYQQTPGQGLQFLFEYFSETQRNKGNFPGRFSGRQFSNSRSEMNVSTLELGDSALYLCASSFGPRDEQYFGPGTRLTVT.

The chain employs TRBV2 and TRBJ2-3; a possible D gene is TRBD1 (6 bases). The germline V gene encodes CDR1 SNHLY and CDR2 FYNNEI. This CDR3 is 13 amino acids long. V was cut by 7 bases and J by 2 bases, with 10 bases left in between. The CDR3 DNA is TGTGCCAGCATCCGGACAGTCACAGATACGCAGTATTTT. Translated: CASIRTVTDTQYF.

This chain uses TRBV4-1 with TRBJ1-4; D not certain. From germline, CDR1 is MGHRA and CDR2 YSYEKL. The length of the CDR3 is 14 residues. Deletions cut 1 base from V and 4 bases from J, with 7 bases between. The DNA of the CDR3 is TGCGCCAGCAGCCAAGGCGGAATTAATGAAAAACTGTTTTTT. This sequence encodes CASSQGGINEKLFF.

A few counts support this clone. The rearrangement links TRBV15 to TRBJ1-4; 10 bases align to TRBD1. Per germline, CDR1 LNHNV and CDR2 YYDKDF (reference sequence). J lost 6 bases, V lost 5 bases, and 6 bases had no gene match. This CDR3 has 15 amino acids. The CDR3 protein is CATSRIGTGDEKLFF. DNA for the CDR3: TGTGCCACCAGCCGCATCGGGACAGGGGATGAAAAACTGTTTTTT. The entire variable domain, with the rest obtained from reference TRBV15 and TRBJ1-4, is as follows: DAMVIQNPRYQVTQFGKPVTLSCSQTLNHNVMYWYQQKSSQAPKLLFHYYDKDFNNEADTPDNFQSRRPNTSFCFLDIRSPGLGDTAMYLCATSRIGTGDEKLFFGSGTQLSVL.

This clone was seen once. This sequence joins TRBV4-1 and TRBJ1-2, with D perhaps matching TRBD1 (6 bases). The V gene lost 4 bases and the J gene lost 4 bases, with 16 bases spanning the gap. The CDR3 totals 15 residues. Germline V CDR1 and CDR2: MGHRA, YSYEKL. CDR3 protein: CASSPPGVTSYGYTF. The CDR3 nucleotides read TGCGCCAGCAGCCCGCCAGGGGTTACGAGCTATGGCTACACCTTC.

The chain combines TRBV5-1 with TRBJ2-7; 14 bases are shared with TRBD2. V lost 4 bases, J lost 3 bases, and 6 bases stayed unmatched. From germline, CDR1 is SGHRS and CDR2 YFSETQ. The CDR3 runs to 16 residues. The CDR3 coding sequence is TGCGCCAGCAGCCCGGGACTAGCGGGAGTGAGCTACGAGCAGTACTTC. Translating gives CASSPGLAGVSYEQYF.

The chain has TRBV29-1 and TRBJ1-1, with 8 bases lining up with TRBD1. The germline V gene encodes CDR1 SQVTM and CDR2 ANQGSEA. The V segment lost 6 bases and the J segment 3 bases; nucleotides outside the gene matches: 6. The CDR3 has 13 residues. In nucleotides, the CDR3 is TGCAGCGTAAGGACAGGGAAAGACACTGAAGCTTTCTTT. It codes for CSVRTGKDTEAFF.